Presented here are 24 T cell receptor beta chains from one specimen sequenced in a study of human T cells and chemical hapten exposure (dated by TCRdb to 2020 to 2022). The time point label, read with the paper, signifies: patch test 1, 2 weeks after DPC sensitization. In light of the paper, this sample's treatment or condition label describes: therapeutic diphenylcyclopropenone sensitization with weekly scalp DPC. The library was generated by RACE. Sequencing used a NextSeq 500. Using fastp trimming at Q25 and MiXCR clonotype assembly, TCRdb reanalyzed the public sequencing data and kept in-frame beta chains. CDR3 protein sequences are deduplicated, and each keeps its most common genes and DNA. The sample data list 150,000 to 200,000 distinct CDR3 sequences, and about 14% of these were observed just once. Together, the top ten hold 1.5% to 2% of the sample. The sample was whole blood, taken in connection with sensitization to the hapten diphenylcyclopropenone (DPC). Receptors were obtained from a woman aged 25 to 39 with alopecia areata. Some clones in this sample may be carry-over from other donors' samples.

The chain has TRBV21-1 and TRBJ2-3; TRBD2, the table's D call, was not compared with the DNA. TRBV21-1 is annotated as a pseudogene. CDR3 length equals 16 residues. CDR3 DNA: TGTGCCGAGAGAGCCGGGGGGAGGCAAGACACAGATACGCAGTATTTT. It translates to CAERAGGRQDTDTQYF.

V usage is TRBV2 and J usage is TRBJ2-1, with D perhaps matching TRBD1 or TRBD2 (5 bases each). This CDR3 spans 16 amino acids. V lost 2 bases to trimming and J lost 8 bases, with 19 bases between them. Germline values: CDR1 SNHLY, CDR2 FYNNEI. The DNA for the CDR3 is TGTGCCAGCAGTGAATATCCCGGGACCCCGAACGATGAGCAGTTCTTC. This gives the protein CASSEYPGTPNDEQFF.

This clonotype was seen at least ten times. This rearrangement joins TRBV9 to TRBJ1-5; no definite D call. V was trimmed by 0 bases and J by 7 bases, leaving 11 bases between them. Germline CDR1 is SGDLS and CDR2 is YYNGEE. The CDR3 length is 14 residues. The CDR3 sequence: CASSVGLGNQPQHF. Here the CDR3 DNA reads TGTGCCAGCAGCGTAGGTCTGGGGAACCAGCCCCAGCATTTT.

CDR3 in DNA: TGTGCCAGTAGTGCTTTGAGGTTCGCCCAGCATTTT. It translates to CASSALRFAQHF. The chain has TRBV19 and TRBJ1-5; D not resolved. This CDR3 contains 12 residues. Between the trimmed V and J ends, which lost 5 bases and 11 bases, there was a span of 13 bases. Germline V gives CDR1 LNHDA, CDR2 SQIVND (reference sequence).

A few counts support this clonotype. The V gene is TRBV20-1, the J gene TRBJ2-1; the D gene is possibly TRBD2 (6 bases). V dropped 3 bases and J dropped 0 bases, with 18 bases sitting between them. Germline assignment: CDR1 DFQATT and CDR2 SNEGSKA (reference sequence). This CDR3 is built from 17 residues. The CDR3 reads CSASGPGLQSSYNEQFF. The CDR3, as DNA: TGCAGTGCTAGTGGGCCGGGACTTCAGAGCTCCTACAATGAGCAGTTCTTC.

The table lists this clonotype with a few counts. The chain employs TRBV11-2 and TRBJ1-2; D ambiguous. This CDR3 region has 14 residues. V dropped 4 bases and J dropped 0 bases, with 9 bases sitting between them. Germline V gives CDR1 SGHAT, CDR2 FQNNGV. CDR3 sequence (DNA): TGTGCCAGCAGCTGGGGTCAGGCTAACTATGGCTACACCTTC. It specifies CASSWGQANYGYTF.

This sequence joins TRBV2 and TRBJ1-6; 7 nucleotides align to TRBD1. J was trimmed by 7 bases and V by 8 bases; bases with no gene match: 5. CDR1 and CDR2 (germline): SNHLY, FYNNEI. The CDR3 has 13 amino acids. The CDR3, as DNA: TGTGCCAGCGACAGGGACAGAAATTCACCCCTCCACTTT. Amino acid sequence: CASDRDRNSPLHF.

The chain links TRBV3-1 to TRBJ1-1; possibly TRBD1 for D (5 bases). V lost 0 bases and J lost 8, with 10 bases in between. Germline V gene sequence: CDR1 LGHDT, CDR2 YNNKEL (reference sequence). CDR3 length: 13 amino acids. CDR3 nucleotide sequence: TGTGCCAGCAGCCAAGATGGGGGGGGAGAAGCTTTCTTT. Translation: CASSQDGGGEAFF.

The chain is built from TRBV2 and TRBJ2-1; D possibly corresponds to TRBD2 (5 bases). This CDR3 spans 14 amino acids. Trimming removed 7 bases from V and 9 bases from J, with 19 bases in between. Germline V CDR1 and CDR2: SNHLY, FYNNEI. The CDR3 loop is CASNFVGVGSEQFF. The CDR3 DNA is TGTGCCAGCAATTTCGTCGGGGTCGGAAGTGAGCAGTTCTTC.

V and J are TRBV6-2 or TRBV6-3 and TRBJ2-3; D ambiguous. The V gene lost 0 bases and the J gene lost 4 bases, with 2 bases spanning the gap. The germline CDR1 and CDR2 sequences are MNHEY and SVGEGT. This CDR3 has 12 residues. CDR3 residues: CASSYSPDTQYF. In DNA, the CDR3 is TGTGCCAGCAGTTACTCGCCAGATACGCAGTATTTT.

A few counts support this clonotype. CDR3 sequence reads: CASSYHRVLAGDGDTQYF. The CDR3 region has the DNA TGTGCCAGCAGTTACCACCGTGTTCTAGCGGGAGATGGGGATACGCAGTATTTT. The chain combines TRBV6-2 or TRBV6-3 with TRBJ2-3, with 10 bases that match TRBD2. The length of the CDR3 is 18 residues. Germline V CDR1 and CDR2: MNHEY, SVGEGT. V lost 2 bases to trimming and J lost 6 bases; unmatched junction nucleotides: 14.

This clonotype came up a few times. The chain carries TRBV5-1 and TRBJ2-2; D perhaps matches TRBD2 (5 bases). Germline V gives CDR1 SGHRS, CDR2 YFSETQ. Trimming took off 2 bases at V and 9 bases at J, with 26 bases between the two ends. The CDR3 sequence is 18 residues long. CDR3 loop: CASSFLLGGALSDRELFF. The CDR3 DNA sequence: TGCGCCAGCAGCTTCCTCCTAGGAGGTGCCTTATCCGACCGGGAGCTGTTTTTT.

This chain uses TRBV19 with TRBJ2-1; 9 positions match TRBD2. Per the germline V gene, CDR1 is LNHDA and CDR2 is SQIVND (reference sequence). V lost 5 bases and J lost 2; bases outside the gene matches: 7. The CDR3 spans 16 residues. CDR3 sequence: CASSYVAGATYNEQFF. CDR3 DNA: TGTGCCAGTAGTTACGTAGCGGGGGCGACCTACAATGAGCAGTTCTTC. The entire variable domain, with the rest obtained from reference TRBV19 and TRBJ2-1, is as follows: DGGITQSPKYLFRKEGQNVTLSCEQNLNHDAMYWYRQDPGQGLRLIYYSQIVNDFQKGDIAEGYSVSREKKESFPLTVTSAQKNPTAFYLCASSYVAGATYNEQFFGPGTRLTVL.

Comments on this clonotype: In this CDR3 the conserved last residue, phenylalanine or tryptophan, is missing, so a read error is likely. The rearrangement uses TRBV4-3 and TRBJ1-5; TRBD1 might be the D (5 bases). There are 18 residues in the CDR3. Germline V gives CDR1 LGHNA, CDR2 YSLEER. V was shortened by 6 bases and J by 5 bases, with 26 bases between the two germline ends. This chain's CDR3 is CASSSKAWGTSQDQPQHS. The DNA of the CDR3 is TGCGCCAGCAGTTCTAAGGCGTGGGGGACGTCCCAAGATCAGCCCCAGCATTCT.

The chain combines TRBV12-3 or TRBV12-4 with TRBJ2-3; D is undetermined. The CDR3 is 12 amino acids. V lost 5 bases to trimming and J lost 5 bases, with 8 bases between them. Here the CDR3 reads CASSGPRDTQYF. The DNA of the CDR3 is TGTGCCAGCAGTGGCCCGCGAGATACGCAGTATTTT.

This clonotype was seen a single time. One end of the junction does not line up with germline, which may come from a read error. The rearrangement links TRBV7-8 to TRBJ1-4; D uncertain. The CDR3 runs to 14 residues. Germline V gene sequence: CDR1 SGHVS, CDR2 FQNEAQ. CDR3 region: CASRLTPTNEKLSF. Here the CDR3 DNA reads TGTGCCAGCAGGCTGACCCCAACTAATGAAAAACTGTCTTTT.

V gene TRBV9 combines with J gene TRBJ1-4; D may be TRBD1 (5 bases). The germline V gene encodes CDR1 SGDLS and CDR2 YYNGEE. The ends were cut back, 4 bases at V and 5 bases at J, with 12 bases in the middle. The CDR3 loop spans 14 amino acids. The CDR3 loop is CASSSGPRNEKLFF. CDR3 nucleotide sequence: TGTGCCAGCAGCTCGGGACCGAGAAATGAAAAACTGTTTTTT.

This clonotype was recorded at least ten times. The chain has TRBV5-4 and TRBJ1-3; D gene uncertain. CDR1 SGHNT and CDR2 YYREEE come from the germline V gene (reference sequence). CDR3 length: 15 amino acids. V was cut by 0 bases and J by 4 bases, with 11 bases left in between. The CDR3 DNA is TGTGCCAGCAGCTTGGACGGGTATGAAGGAAACACCATATATTTT. It specifies CASSLDGYEGNTIYF.

There are many counts of this clonotype. The chain has TRBV6-6 and TRBJ2-7; D gene ambiguous. The V end lost 2 bases, the J end lost 1 base, and 6 bases lay between the germline ends. Germline values: CDR1 MNHNY, CDR2 SVGAGI (reference sequence). This CDR3 has 13 amino acids. The CDR3 loop is CASSYEPSYEQYF. The CDR3 coding sequence is TGTGCCAGCAGTTACGAGCCTTCCTACGAGCAGTACTTC.

This clonotype showed up many times. The chain uses TRBV18 and TRBJ1-6; D might be TRBD1 (5 bases). Trimming shortened V by 3 bases and J by 6 bases, and 12 bases separated the two germline ends. Looked up from germline, CDR1 is KGHSH and CDR2 is LQKENI. The CDR3 has 15 amino acids. The CDR3 reads CASSPEGRANSPLHF. The CDR3 nucleotides read TGTGCCAGCTCACCTGAGGGCAGGGCTAATTCACCCCTCCACTTT.

Ten or more counts support this clonotype. This chain uses TRBV29-1 with TRBJ2-5; D may correspond to TRBD1 or TRBD2 (5 bases each). Germline CDR1 SQVTM, CDR2 ANQGSEA. V lost 3 bases and J lost 5, with 10 bases in between. The CDR3 is 12 amino acids. CDR3 in DNA: TGCAGCGTTGACCAGGGACGGGAGACCCAGTACTTC. Its translation: CSVDQGRETQYF.

The J gene is TRBJ2-1, the V gene TRBV29-1, with D possibly matching TRBD1 (7 bases). V shed 6 bases and J shed 12 bases, with 18 bases lying between them. The CDR3 is 12 amino acids. The germline gives CDR1 SQVTM, CDR2 ANQGSEA. The CDR3 DNA sequence: TGCAGCGTGGGAGGAGGCGGGACAGTGCAGTTCTTC. This sequence encodes CSVGGGGTVQFF.

Only a few counts were recorded for this clonotype. The chain uses TRBV7-9 and TRBJ2-3; D might be TRBD1 or TRBD2, each matching 5 bases. Germline assignment: CDR1 SEHNR and CDR2 FQNEAQ (reference sequence). V lost 5 bases and J lost 3, with 15 bases in between. This CDR3 is 15 amino acids long. The CDR3 DNA reads TGTGCCAGCAGCAATCAGGGACCCGGAACAGATACGCAGTATTTT. Translating it yields CASSNQGPGTDTQYF.

The genes are TRBV4-3 and TRBJ2-5; 7 positions match TRBD1. The CDR3 length is 15 residues. Germline V lookup: CDR1 LGHNA, CDR2 YSLEER. V trimming: 0 bases; J trimming: 4 bases; junction bases outside the gene matches: 5. The CDR3 is CASSQDYRGIETQYF. The CDR3 nucleotides are TGCGCCAGCAGCCAAGACTACAGGGGAATAGAGACCCAGTACTTC.